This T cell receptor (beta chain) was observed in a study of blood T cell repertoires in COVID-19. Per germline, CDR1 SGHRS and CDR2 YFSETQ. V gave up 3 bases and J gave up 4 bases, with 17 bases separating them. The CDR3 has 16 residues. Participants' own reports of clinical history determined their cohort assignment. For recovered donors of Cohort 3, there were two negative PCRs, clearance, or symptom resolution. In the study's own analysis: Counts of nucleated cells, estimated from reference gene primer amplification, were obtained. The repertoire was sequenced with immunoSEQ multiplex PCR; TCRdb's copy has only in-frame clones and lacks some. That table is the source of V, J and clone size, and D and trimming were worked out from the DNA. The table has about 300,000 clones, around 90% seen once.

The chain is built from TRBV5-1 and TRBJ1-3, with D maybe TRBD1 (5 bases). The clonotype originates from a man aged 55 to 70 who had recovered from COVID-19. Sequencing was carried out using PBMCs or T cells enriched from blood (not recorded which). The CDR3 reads CASSSQGGAAGNTIYF. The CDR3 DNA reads TGCGCCAGCAGCTCCCAAGGTGGGGCGGCAGGAAACACCATATATTTT.